This TCR beta chain was found in a study of blood T cell repertoires in COVID-19. Here immunoSEQ multiplex PCR was the method, and the copy in TCRdb shows in-frame clones only, minus some. The data show roughly 18,000 clones, about 79% seen once. V was cut by 0 bases and J by 2 bases, with 16 bases left in between. The CDR3 has 17 amino acids. Germline lookup yields CDR1 SGHRS and CDR2 YFSETQ. This receptor was obtained from a human donor in a cohort sampled during active COVID-19. The chain joins TRBV5-1 to TRBJ2-3, with D perhaps matching TRBD1 (5 bases). Sequenced material: peripheral blood. The CDR3 coding sequence is TGCGCCAGCAGCTTGGCCGGTTCAGTCAGGGTCACAGATACGCAGTATTTT. Residues: CASSLAGSVRVTDTQYF.